The sequence of this TCR beta chain was determined in a study of CD8+ T cells in alopecia areata. Study background: Each day, treated patients took oral tofacitinib twice, at 5 to 10 mg per dose. The percentage of affected scalp area served as the score of severity for treated patients.

Germline CDR1 and CDR2: GTSNPN and SVGIG (reference sequence). Trimming cost V 2 bases and J 7 bases, with 18 bases left between them. The length of the CDR3 is 16 residues. Study-wide results and caveats: Expanded CD8+ clones among the top 100, as well as scalp clonality, were significantly decreased by tofacitinib. Lesional scalp, notably in alopecia totalis/universalis, had clonality above that of normal scalp.

On this clone itself: Its antigen is as yet unknown.

Sample treatment: oral pan-JAK inhibitor, 5-10 mg twice daily. After isolation, RNA underwent reverse transcription to generate cDNA as the sequencing template. The repertoire was sequenced with immunoSEQ multiplex PCR; TCRdb's copy has only in-frame clones and lacks some. The sample contains 150,000 to 200,000 clones, just under 65% of which appear only once. The specimen comprised CD4+ T cells sorted from blood, sampled between weeks 47 and 50, from a patient treated with tofacitinib. The chain carries TRBV30 and TRBJ1-6; D is unclear. This clonotype was obtained from a human donor with alopecia areata. The CDR3 coding sequence is TGTGCCTGGAGTTGGACGGATTCCAGGACGAATTCACCCCTCCACTTT. This encodes CAWSWTDSRTNSPLHF.